Sequencing of this T cell receptor (beta chain) was carried out in a study of blood T cells in healthy people across ages. Worth noting for this clonotype: The antigen remains undetermined.

The second PCR ran roughly 6 to 11 cycles with a sample-barcoded 5' primer and J-beta primers. A single record per CDR3 protein comes from TCRdb applying MiXCR to the 5' RACE reads. The sample has 600,000 to 650,000 distinct CDR3 sequences, approximately 59% seen once. Study outcomes and limitations: Leaving the PBMCs unsorted stopped any conclusive comparison of naive versus antigen-experienced cells.

Trimming cost V 1 base and J 8 bases, with 11 bases left between them. This CDR3 is built from 13 residues. Germline V gene data show CDR1 as SGHTA and CDR2 as FQGNSA. The clonotype originates from a man in his fifties or sixties in good health. Sequencing input: blood. The genes are TRBV7-2 and TRBJ1-2, with D maybe TRBD1 (5 bases). CDR3 bases: TGTGCCAGCAGCTTAGTGAGGGGCCAGGGCTACACCTTC. Residues: CASSLVRGQGYTF. The variable domain in full, with the rest retrieved from reference TRBV7-2 and TRBJ1-2, is GAGVSQSPSNKVTEKGKDVELRCDPISGHTALYWYRQSLGQGLEFLIYFQGNSAPDKSGLPSDRFSAERTGGSVSTLTIQRTQQEDSAVYLCASSLVRGQGYTFGSGTRLTVV.